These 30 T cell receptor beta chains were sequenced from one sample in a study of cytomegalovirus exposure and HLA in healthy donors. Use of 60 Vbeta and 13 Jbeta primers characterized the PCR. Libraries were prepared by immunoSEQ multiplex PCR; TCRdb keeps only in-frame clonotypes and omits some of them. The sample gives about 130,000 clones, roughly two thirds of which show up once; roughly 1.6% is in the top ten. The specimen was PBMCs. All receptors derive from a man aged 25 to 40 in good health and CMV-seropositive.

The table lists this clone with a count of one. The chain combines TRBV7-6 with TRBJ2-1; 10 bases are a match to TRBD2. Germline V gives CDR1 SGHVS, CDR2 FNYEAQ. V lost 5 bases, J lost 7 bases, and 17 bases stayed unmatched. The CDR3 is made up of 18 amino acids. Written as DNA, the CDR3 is TGTGCCAGCAGCCTTGGCAGGGGTCCTAGCGGGAGCCCAAATGAGCAGTTCTTC. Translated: CASSLGRGPSGSPNEQFF.

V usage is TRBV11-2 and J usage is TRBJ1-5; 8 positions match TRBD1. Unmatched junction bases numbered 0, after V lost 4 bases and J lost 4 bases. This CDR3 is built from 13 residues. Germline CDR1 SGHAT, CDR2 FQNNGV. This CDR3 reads CASSWDRNQPQHF. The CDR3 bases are TGTGCCAGCAGCTGGGACAGGAATCAGCCCCAGCATTTT.

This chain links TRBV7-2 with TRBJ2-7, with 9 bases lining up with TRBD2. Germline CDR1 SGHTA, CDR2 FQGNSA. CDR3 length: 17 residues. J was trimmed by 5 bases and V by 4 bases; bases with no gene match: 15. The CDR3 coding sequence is TGTGCCAGCAGCTCCCCTGTCCTAGCGGGGATCATGGACGAGCAGTACTTC. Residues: CASSSPVLAGIMDEQYF.

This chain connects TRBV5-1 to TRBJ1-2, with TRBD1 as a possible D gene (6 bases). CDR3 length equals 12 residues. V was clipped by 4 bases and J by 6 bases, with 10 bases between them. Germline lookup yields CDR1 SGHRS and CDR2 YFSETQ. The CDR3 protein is CASSDHRDGYTF. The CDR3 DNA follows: TGCGCCAGCAGCGATCACAGGGATGGCTACACCTTC.

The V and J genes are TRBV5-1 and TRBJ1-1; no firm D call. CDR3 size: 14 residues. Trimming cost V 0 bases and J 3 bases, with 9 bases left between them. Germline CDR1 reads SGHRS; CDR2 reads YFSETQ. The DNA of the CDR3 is TGCGCCAGCAGCTTGGAGTGGCGGGACACTGAAGCTTTCTTT. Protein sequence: CASSLEWRDTEAFF.

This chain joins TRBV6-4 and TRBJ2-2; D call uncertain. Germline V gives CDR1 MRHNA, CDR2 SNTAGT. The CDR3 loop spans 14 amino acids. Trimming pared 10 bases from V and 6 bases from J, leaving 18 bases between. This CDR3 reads CATSLRDGPGELFF. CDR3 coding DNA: TGTGCCACCTCGCTTAGAGATGGGCCCGGGGAGCTGTTTTTT.

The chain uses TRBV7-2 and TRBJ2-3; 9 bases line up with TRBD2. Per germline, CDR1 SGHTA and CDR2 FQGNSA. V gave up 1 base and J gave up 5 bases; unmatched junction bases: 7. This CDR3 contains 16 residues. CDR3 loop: CASSLGVSGSGDTQYF. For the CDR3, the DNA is TGTGCCAGCAGCTTAGGGGTTAGCGGGAGCGGAGATACGCAGTATTTT.

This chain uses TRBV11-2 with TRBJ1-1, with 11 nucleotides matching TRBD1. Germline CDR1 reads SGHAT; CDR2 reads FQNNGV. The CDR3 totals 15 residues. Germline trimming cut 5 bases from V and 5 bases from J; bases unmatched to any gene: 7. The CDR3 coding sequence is TGTGCCAGCAGCCTTAGGACAGGGGGCACTACTGAAGCTTTCTTT. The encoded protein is CASSLRTGGTTEAFF.

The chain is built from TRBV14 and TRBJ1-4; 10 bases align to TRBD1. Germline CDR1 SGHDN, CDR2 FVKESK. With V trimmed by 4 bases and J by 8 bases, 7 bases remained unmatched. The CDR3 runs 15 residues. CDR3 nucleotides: TGTGCCAGCAGCCCCAGGACAGGGGGGGACGAAAAACTGTTTTTT. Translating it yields CASSPRTGGDEKLFF.

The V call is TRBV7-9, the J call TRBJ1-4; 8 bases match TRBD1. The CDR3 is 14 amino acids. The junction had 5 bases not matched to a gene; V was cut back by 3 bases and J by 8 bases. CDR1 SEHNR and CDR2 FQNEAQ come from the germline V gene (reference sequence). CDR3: CASSLTGDNEKLFF. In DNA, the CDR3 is TGTGCCAGCAGCTTGACAGGGGATAACGAAAAACTGTTTTTT.

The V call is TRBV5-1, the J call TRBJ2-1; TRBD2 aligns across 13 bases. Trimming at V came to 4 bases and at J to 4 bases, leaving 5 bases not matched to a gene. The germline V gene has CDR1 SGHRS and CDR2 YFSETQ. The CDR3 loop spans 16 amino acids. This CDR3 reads CASSGGLAGIYNEQFF. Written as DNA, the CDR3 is TGCGCCAGCAGCGGGGGACTAGCGGGGATATACAATGAGCAGTTCTTC.

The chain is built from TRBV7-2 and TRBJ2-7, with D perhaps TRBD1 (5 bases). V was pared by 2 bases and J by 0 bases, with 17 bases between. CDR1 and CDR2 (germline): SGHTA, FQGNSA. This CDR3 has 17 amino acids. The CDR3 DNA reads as TGTGCCAGCAGCTTACTACCCCCGACAGCTTTCTCCTACGAGCAGTACTTC. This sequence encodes CASSLLPPTAFSYEQYF. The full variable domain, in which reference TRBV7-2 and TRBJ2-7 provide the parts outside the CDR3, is GAGVSQSPSNKVTEKGKDVELRCDPISGHTALYWYRQSLGQGLEFLIYFQGNSAPDKSGLPSDRFSAERTGGSVSTLTIQRTQQEDSAVYLCASSLLPPTAFSYEQYFGPGTRLTVT.

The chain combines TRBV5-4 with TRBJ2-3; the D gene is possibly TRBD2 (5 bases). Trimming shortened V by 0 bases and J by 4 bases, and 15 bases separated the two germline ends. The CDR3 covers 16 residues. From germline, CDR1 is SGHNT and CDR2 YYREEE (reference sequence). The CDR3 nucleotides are TGTGCCAGCAGCTTGGGTGGACCTGGAGGCGCAGATACGCAGTATTTT. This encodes CASSLGGPGGADTQYF.

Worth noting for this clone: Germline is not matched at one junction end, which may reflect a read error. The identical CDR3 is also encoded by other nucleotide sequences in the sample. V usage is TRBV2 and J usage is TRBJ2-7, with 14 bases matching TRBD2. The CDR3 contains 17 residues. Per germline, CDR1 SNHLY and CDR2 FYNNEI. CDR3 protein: CASSPPSGLAGGNEQYF. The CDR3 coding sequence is TGCGCCAGCAGTCCCCCTTCAGGACTAGCGGGAGGTAACGAGCAGTACTTC.

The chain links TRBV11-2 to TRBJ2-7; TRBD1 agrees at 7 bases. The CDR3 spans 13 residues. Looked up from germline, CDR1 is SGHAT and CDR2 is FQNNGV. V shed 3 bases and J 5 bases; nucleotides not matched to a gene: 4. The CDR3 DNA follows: TGTGCCAGCAGCTTTACAGGGGATAACGAGCAGTACTTC. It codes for CASSFTGDNEQYF.

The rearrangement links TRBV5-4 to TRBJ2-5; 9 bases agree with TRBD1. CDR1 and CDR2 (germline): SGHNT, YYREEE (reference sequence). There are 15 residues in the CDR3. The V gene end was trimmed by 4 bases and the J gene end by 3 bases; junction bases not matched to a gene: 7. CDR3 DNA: TGTGCCAGCAGCATGGACAGGGGATTAGAAGAGACCCAGTACTTC. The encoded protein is CASSMDRGLEETQYF.

DNA of the CDR3: TGCGCCAGCAAAGAGCGGGAGGGCCAATACGAGCAGTACTTC. Its protein product is CASKEREGQYEQYF. V and J are TRBV10-2 and TRBJ2-7, with 10 bases identical to TRBD2. V gave up 7 bases and J gave up 4 bases; unmatched junction bases: 7. This CDR3 spans 14 amino acids. Germline assignment: CDR1 WSHSY and CDR2 SAAADI.

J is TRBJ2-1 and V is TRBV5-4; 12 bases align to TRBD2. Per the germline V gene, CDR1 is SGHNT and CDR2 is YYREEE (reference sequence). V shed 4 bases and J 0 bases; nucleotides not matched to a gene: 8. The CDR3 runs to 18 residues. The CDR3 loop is CASSQGLAGKSSYNEQFF. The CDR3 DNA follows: TGTGCCAGCAGCCAAGGACTAGCGGGGAAGAGCTCCTACAATGAGCAGTTCTTC.

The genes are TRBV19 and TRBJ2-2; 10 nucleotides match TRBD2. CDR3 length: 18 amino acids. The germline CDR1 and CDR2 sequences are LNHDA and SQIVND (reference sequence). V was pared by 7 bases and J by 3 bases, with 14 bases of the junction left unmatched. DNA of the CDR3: TGTGCCAGTAAGCCGCTAGCGGGAGATTTTTGGGACACCGGGGAGCTGTTTTTT. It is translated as CASKPLAGDFWDTGELFF.

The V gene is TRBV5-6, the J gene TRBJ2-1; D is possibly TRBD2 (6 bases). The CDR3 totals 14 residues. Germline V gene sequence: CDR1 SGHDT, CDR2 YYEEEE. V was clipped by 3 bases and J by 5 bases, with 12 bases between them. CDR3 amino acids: CASSWGDSNNEQFF. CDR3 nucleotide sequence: TGTGCCAGCAGCTGGGGGGACTCGAACAATGAGCAGTTCTTC. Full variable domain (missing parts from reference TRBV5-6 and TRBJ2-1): DAGVTQSPTHLIKTRGQQVTLRCSPKSGHDTVSWYQQALGQGPQFIFQYYEEEERQRGNFPDRFSGHQFPNYSSELNVNALLLGDSALYLCASSWGDSNNEQFFGPGTRLTVL.

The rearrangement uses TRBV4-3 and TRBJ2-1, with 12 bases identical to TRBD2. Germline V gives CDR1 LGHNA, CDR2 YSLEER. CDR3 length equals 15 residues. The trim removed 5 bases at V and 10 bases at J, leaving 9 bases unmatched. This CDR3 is CASSWGLAGQDEQFF. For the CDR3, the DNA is TGCGCCAGCAGCTGGGGACTAGCGGGCCAGGACGAGCAGTTCTTC.

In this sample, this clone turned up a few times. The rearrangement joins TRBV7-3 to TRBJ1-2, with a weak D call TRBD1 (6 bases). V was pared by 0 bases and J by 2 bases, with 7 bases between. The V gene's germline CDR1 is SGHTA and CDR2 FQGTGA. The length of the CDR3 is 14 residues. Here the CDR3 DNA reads TGTGCCAGCAGCTTAACAGGGGGAAACTATGGCTACACCTTC. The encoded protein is CASSLTGGNYGYTF.

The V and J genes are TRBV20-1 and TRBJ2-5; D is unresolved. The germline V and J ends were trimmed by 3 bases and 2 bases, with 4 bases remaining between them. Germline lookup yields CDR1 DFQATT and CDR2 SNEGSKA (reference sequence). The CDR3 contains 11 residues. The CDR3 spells CSASSQETQYF. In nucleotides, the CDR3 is TGCAGTGCTAGTTCGCAAGAGACCCAGTACTTC.

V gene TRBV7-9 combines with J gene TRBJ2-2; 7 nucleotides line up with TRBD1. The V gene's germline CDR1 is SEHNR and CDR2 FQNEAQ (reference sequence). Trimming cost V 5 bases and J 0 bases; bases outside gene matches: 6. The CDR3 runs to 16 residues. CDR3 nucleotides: TGTGCCAGCAGCGAGGGGGCAGGAGCGAACACCGGGGAGCTGTTTTTT. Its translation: CASSEGAGANTGELFF.

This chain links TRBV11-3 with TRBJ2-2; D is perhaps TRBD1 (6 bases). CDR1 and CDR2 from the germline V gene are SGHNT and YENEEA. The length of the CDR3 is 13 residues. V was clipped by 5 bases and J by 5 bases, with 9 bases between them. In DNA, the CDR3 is TGTGCCAGCAGCAAGGGGGTTACCGGGGAGCTGTTTTTT. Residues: CASSKGVTGELFF.

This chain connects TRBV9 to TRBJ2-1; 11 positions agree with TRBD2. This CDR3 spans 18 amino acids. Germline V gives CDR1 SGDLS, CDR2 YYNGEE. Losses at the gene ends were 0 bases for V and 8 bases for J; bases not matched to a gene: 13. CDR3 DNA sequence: TGTGCCAGCAGCGTAGATTCGGCCGGGACTAGCGGTGGAGATGAGCAGTTCTTC. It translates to CASSVDSAGTSGGDEQFF.

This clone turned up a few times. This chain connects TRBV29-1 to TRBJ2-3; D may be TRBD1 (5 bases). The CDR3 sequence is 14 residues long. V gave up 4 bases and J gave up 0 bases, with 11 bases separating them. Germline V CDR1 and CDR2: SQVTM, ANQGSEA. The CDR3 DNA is TGCAGCGTTGTCCAGGGCCCGAGCACAGATACGCAGTATTTT. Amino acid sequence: CSVVQGPSTDTQYF.

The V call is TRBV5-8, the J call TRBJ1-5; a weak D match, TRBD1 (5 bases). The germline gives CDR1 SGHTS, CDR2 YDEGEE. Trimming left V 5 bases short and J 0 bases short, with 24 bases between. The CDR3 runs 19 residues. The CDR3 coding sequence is TGTGCCAGCAGGAGACCTTACGCGGGGGAGCGTAATAGCAATCAGCCCCAGCATTTT. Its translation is CASRRPYAGERNSNQPQHF.

DNA for the CDR3: TGTGCCAGCAGCACCGGACAGGGCGTAAACGAGCAGTACTTC. This codes for CASSTGQGVNEQYF. This chain connects TRBV5-6 to TRBJ2-7; 8 bases fit TRBD1. Germline CDR1 is SGHDT and CDR2 is YYEEEE. Trimming removed 4 bases from V and 5 bases from J; junction bases left unmatched: 8. This CDR3 contains 14 residues.

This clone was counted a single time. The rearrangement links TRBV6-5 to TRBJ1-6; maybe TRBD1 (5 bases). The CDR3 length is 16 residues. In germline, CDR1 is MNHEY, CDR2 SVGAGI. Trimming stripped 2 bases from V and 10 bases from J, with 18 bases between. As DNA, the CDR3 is TGTGCCAGCAGTTACGAAGGGGCGACGGGTAGATCACCCCTCCACTTT. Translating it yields CASSYEGATGRSPLHF.